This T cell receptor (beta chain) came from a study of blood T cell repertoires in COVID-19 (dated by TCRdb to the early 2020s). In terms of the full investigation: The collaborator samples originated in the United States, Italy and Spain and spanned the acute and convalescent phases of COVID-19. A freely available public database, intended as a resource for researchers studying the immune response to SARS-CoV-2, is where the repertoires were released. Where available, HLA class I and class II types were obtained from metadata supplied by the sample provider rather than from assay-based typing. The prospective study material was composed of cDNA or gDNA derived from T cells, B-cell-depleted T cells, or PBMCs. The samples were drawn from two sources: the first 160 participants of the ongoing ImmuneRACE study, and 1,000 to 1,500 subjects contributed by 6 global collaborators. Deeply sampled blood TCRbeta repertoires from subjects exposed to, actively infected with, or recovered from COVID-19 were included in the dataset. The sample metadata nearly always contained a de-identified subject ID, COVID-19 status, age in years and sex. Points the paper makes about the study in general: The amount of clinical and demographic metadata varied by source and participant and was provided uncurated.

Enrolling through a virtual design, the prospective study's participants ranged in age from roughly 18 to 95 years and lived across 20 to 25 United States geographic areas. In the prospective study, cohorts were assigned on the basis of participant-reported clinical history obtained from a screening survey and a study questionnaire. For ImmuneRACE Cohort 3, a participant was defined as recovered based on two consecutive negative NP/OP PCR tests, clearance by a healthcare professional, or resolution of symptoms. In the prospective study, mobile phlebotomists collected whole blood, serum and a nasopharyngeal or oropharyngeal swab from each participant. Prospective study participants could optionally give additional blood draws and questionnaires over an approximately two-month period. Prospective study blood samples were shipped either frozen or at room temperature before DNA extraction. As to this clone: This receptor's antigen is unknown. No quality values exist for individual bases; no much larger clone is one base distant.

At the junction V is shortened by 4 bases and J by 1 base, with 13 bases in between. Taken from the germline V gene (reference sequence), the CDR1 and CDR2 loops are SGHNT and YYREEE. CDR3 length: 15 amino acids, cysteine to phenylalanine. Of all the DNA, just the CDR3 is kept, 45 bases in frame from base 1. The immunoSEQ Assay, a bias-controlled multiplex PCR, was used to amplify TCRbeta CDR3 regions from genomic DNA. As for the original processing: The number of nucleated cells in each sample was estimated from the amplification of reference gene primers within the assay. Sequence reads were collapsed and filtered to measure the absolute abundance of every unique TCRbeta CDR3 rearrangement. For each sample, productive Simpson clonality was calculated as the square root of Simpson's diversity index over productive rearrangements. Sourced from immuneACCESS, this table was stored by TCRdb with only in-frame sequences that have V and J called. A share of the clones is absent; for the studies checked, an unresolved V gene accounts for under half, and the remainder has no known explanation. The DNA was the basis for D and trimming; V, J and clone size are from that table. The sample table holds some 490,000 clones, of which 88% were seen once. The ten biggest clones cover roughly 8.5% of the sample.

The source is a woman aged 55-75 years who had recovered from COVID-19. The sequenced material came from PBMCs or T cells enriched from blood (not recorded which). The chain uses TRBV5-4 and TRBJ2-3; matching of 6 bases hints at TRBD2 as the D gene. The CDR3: CASSPGPGGTDTQYF. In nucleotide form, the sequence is TGTGCCAGCAGCCCTGGTCCGGGGGGCACAGATACGCAGTATTTT.